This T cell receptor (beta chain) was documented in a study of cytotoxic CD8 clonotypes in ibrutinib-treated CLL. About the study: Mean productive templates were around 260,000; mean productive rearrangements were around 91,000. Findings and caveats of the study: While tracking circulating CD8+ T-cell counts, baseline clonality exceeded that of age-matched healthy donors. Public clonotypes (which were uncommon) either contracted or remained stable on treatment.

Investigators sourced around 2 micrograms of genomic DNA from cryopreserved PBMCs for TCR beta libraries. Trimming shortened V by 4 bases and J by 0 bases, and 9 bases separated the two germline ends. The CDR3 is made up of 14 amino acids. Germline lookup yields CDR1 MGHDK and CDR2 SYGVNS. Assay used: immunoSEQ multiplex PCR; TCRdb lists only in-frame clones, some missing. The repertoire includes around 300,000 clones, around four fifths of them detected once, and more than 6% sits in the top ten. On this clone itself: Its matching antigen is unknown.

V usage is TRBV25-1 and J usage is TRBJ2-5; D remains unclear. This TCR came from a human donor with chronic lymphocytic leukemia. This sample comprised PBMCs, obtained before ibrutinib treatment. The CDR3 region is CASSGPGYQETQYF. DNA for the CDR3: TGTGCCAGCAGTGGTCCTGGATACCAAGAGACCCAGTACTTC.